This TCR beta chain is drawn from a study of T cell repertoires in cytomegalovirus infection. TCRdb itself ran the reads through MiXCR, one entry per CDR3 protein. Of 630,000 or so distinct CDR3 sequences listed, 20% to 30% are singletons. This CDR3 has 14 residues. Germline CDR1 reads MGHRA; CDR2 reads YSYEKL. With 0 bases removed from V and 5 bases from J, the gap between germline ends came to 11 bases. This chain uses TRBV4-1 with TRBJ2-7; D is unclear. The sequenced sample consisted of CD8+ T cells from PBMCs. The receptor was derived from a human donor in good health (CMV status not recorded). Some clones in this sample may be carry-over from other donors' samples. The CDR3 reads CASSQDLLSNEQYF. CDR3 nucleotide sequence: TGCGCCAGCAGCCAAGATCTCTTGTCCAACGAGCAGTACTTC.